A selection of T cell receptor beta chains follows, all from one sample in a study of blood T cells in healthy people across ages. TCRdb processed the 5' RACE reads anew with MiXCR; each CDR3 protein has one entry. The sample lists about 540,000 distinct CDR3 sequences; around 24% were seen once. The data were also submitted as part of a second study, on T cells of mothers and their children.

The sequenced sample consisted of blood. The receptors derive from a boy aged 10-17 years in good health. The CDR3 runs from the conserved cysteine through the conserved F or W. The D gene is left open where the match is weak. Clone size is shown for a subset of rows, as once, few, many or a class of expanded clone.

j_gene	d_gene	v_gene	abundance	CDR3aa	CDR3nt
TRBJ2-3	TRBD1	TRBV20-1	NA	CSASGQVGTDTQYF	TGCAGTGCTAGCGGACAGGTTGGCACAGATACGCAGTATTTT
TRBJ2-7	NA	TRBV6-2/TRBV6-3	NA	CASGDSLSSYEQYF	TGTGCCAGCGGCGACTCGCTGAGCTCCTACGAGCAGTACTTC
TRBJ2-6	NA	TRBV6-4	few	CASSGESGANVLTF	TGTGCCAGCAGTGGGGAGTCTGGGGCCAACGTCCTGACTTTC
TRBJ2-7	TRBD1	TRBV27	NA	CASRAGQGFGEQYF	TGTGCCAGCAGAGCCGGACAGGGCTTCGGCGAGCAGTACTTC
TRBJ2-4	NA	TRBV3-1	few	CASSRHLAKTIQYF	TGTGCCAGCAGTCGACATCTAGCCAAAACCATTCAGTACTTC
TRBJ2-1	NA	TRBV10-3	NA	CAISATPGEQFF	TGTGCCATCAGTGCGACTCCTGGTGAGCAGTTCTTC
TRBJ2-5	NA	TRBV6-6	few	CASSYSRNQETQYF	TGTGCCAGCAGTTACTCCCGGAATCAAGAGACCCAGTACTTC
TRBJ2-5	NA	TRBV28	many	CASSQQGSRLSETQYF	TGTGCCAGCAGTCAACAGGGTAGTCGGCTGTCAGAGACCCAGTACTTC
TRBJ2-1	NA	TRBV11-2	NA	CASSLPRGFNEQFF	TGTGCCAGCAGCTTACCAAGGGGGTTCAATGAGCAGTTCTTC
TRBJ2-7	NA	TRBV7-9	few	CASSTESLYEQYF	TGTGCCAGCAGCACTGAATCCCTCTACGAGCAGTACTTC
TRBJ2-2	NA	TRBV7-3	NA	CASSIHTGNTGELFF	TGTGCCAGCAGCATCCATACTGGAAACACCGGGGAGCTGTTTTTT
TRBJ2-1	TRBD2	TRBV19	NA	CASRPGTSGNEQFF	TGTGCCAGTAGGCCCGGGACTAGCGGCAATGAGCAGTTCTTC
TRBJ1-6	NA	TRBV12-3/TRBV12-4	few	CASSMDFGDPNSPLHF	TGTGCCAGCAGCATGGATTTCGGGGATCCGAATTCACCCCTCCACTTT
TRBJ2-7	NA	TRBV29-1	NA	CSVEVSYEQYF	TGCAGCGTTGAGGTCTCCTACGAGCAGTACTTC
TRBJ2-2	NA	TRBV4-1	few	CASSQQANTGELFF	TGCGCCAGCAGCCAACAGGCGAACACCGGGGAGCTGTTTTTT
TRBJ1-4	NA	TRBV12-3/TRBV12-4	NA	CASRRTDWDEKLFF	TGTGCCAGCAGACGGACCGATTGGGATGAAAAACTGTTTTTT
TRBJ2-1	TRBD2	TRBV9	NA	CASSDGTSGLYNEQFF	TGTGCCAGCAGCGACGGGACTAGCGGACTCTACAATGAGCAGTTCTTC
TRBJ1-5	NA	TRBV5-1	NA	CASSLEGFRQPQHF	TGCGCCAGCAGCTTGGAAGGGTTCCGACAGCCCCAGCATTTT
TRBJ2-2	TRBD1	TRBV24-1	NA	CATSHRGHDTGELFF	TGTGCCACCAGTCACAGGGGGCATGACACCGGGGAGCTGTTTTTT
TRBJ2-7	NA	TRBV21-1	few	CATDLARGAEQYF	TGTGCCACCGACCTAGCACGGGGGGCCGAGCAGTACTTC
TRBJ2-7	TRBD1	TRBV9	many	CASSAEDRDGDEQYF	TGTGCCAGCAGCGCAGAAGACAGGGATGGTGACGAGCAGTACTTC
TRBJ1-1	NA	TRBV3-1	few	CASSLYRENTEAFF	TGTGCCAGCAGCCTATACAGGGAGAACACTGAAGCTTTCTTT
TRBJ2-2	NA	TRBV5-1	few	CASSMGQNTGELFF	TGCGCCAGCAGCATGGGACAGAACACCGGGGAGCTGTTTTTT
TRBJ2-5	NA	TRBV20-1	NA	CSAKGHQETQYF	TGCAGTGCTAAGGGTCATCAAGAGACCCAGTACTTC
TRBJ1-5	NA	TRBV12-3/TRBV12-4	few	CASSLSGGSNQPQHF	TGTGCCAGCAGTTTATCGGGGGGCAGCAATCAGCCCCAGCATTTT
TRBJ2-5	TRBD2	TRBV30	few	CAWNGGFQETQYF	TGTGCCTGGAACGGGGGGTTCCAAGAGACCCAGTACTTC
TRBJ2-1	TRBD2	TRBV4-3	few	CASSQVPGLAGGPHNEQFF	TGCGCCAGCAGCCAAGTCCCGGGACTAGCGGGGGGGCCCCACAATGAGCAGTTCTTC
TRBJ2-1	TRBD2	TRBV6-5	few	CASSYGGLAGWARYNEQFF	TGTGCCAGCAGTTACGGGGGACTAGCGGGTTGGGCCCGTTACAATGAGCAGTTCTTC
TRBJ2-1	NA	TRBV27	few	CASSLYPGANEQFF	TGTGCCAGCAGTTTATACCCCGGGGCCAATGAGCAGTTCTTC
TRBJ1-1	NA	TRBV20-1	NA	CSARGVLGIDTEAFF	TGCAGTGCTAGAGGGGTTCTAGGGATCGACACTGAAGCTTTCTTT
TRBJ2-1	NA	TRBV28	NA	CASSGTGTDFYNGEFF	TGTGCCAGCAGTGGCACCGGGACGGATTTTTACAACGGGGAGTTCTTC
TRBJ2-1	NA	TRBV28	NA	CASSFPTDMFYNEQFF	TGTGCCAGCAGTTTCCCGACAGATATGTTTTACAATGAGCAGTTCTTC
TRBJ2-5	TRBD1	TRBV3-1	NA	CASSLWGDRDGETQYF	TGTGCCAGCAGCCTGTGGGGCGACAGGGACGGAGAGACCCAGTACTTC
TRBJ1-1	NA	TRBV12-3/TRBV12-4	NA	CASSLVGVWAEAFF	TGTGCCAGCAGTTTGGTCGGGGTTTGGGCTGAAGCTTTCTTT
TRBJ1-1	NA	TRBV7-2	many	CASSLGGHLEAFF	TGTGCCAGCAGCTTAGGGGGGCACCTCGAAGCTTTCTTT
TRBJ1-6	NA	TRBV7-2	NA	CASSPQGQSNSPLHF	TGTGCCAGCAGCCCTCAGGGTCAGAGCAATTCACCCCTCCACTTT
TRBJ1-6	NA	TRBV12-5	NA	CASGLGGDSPLHF	TGTGCTAGTGGTTTGGGGGGTGATTCACCCCTCCACTTT
TRBJ1-1	NA	TRBV12-3/TRBV12-4	NA	CASTTSGRGRADTEAFF	TGTGCCAGTACCACCTCCGGGCGGGGGAGGGCTGACACTGAAGCTTTCTTT
TRBJ1-4	TRBD1	TRBV20-1	NA	CSASSQGASATNEKLFF	TGCAGTGCTAGTTCACAGGGGGCTTCTGCAACTAATGAAAAACTGTTTTTT
TRBJ2-5	NA	TRBV2	NA	CASSLDSFQTQYF	TGTGCCAGCAGTTTGGACAGCTTTCAGACCCAGTACTTC
TRBJ1-2	NA	TRBV19	NA	CASSFPSYGYTF	TGTGCCAGTAGTTTCCCCAGTTACGGCTACACCTTC
TRBJ2-1	NA	TRBV12-5	NA	CASGSGLSWGEQFF	TGTGCTAGTGGTTCGGGCCTCTCCTGGGGTGAGCAGTTCTTC